This TCR beta chain was obtained from a study of blood T cells in healthy people across ages. Study-wide results and caveats: Donors of long life had a larger count of naive CD4+ cells and greater diversity than aged donors. With age, beta diversity per million T cells declined roughly linearly, significantly by 40.

Germline V gives CDR1 KGHSH, CDR2 LQKENI. This CDR3 is 15 amino acids long. Trimming took 2 bases from V and 5 from J, leaving 16 bases between them. The authors ran a second PCR of about 6 to 11 cycles using a sample-barcoded 5' primer and a J-beta primer mix. A template-switch adaptor containing 12 random nucleotides labeled each cDNA molecule. MiXCR, run by TCRdb on the 5' RACE reads, gives a single entry per CDR3 protein. The sample lists fewer than 2 million distinct CDR3 sequences, 30% to 40% occurring once. PBMCs numbering at least 7 million were isolated per sample. A note on this clonotype: The target antigen is unknown.

The receptor was isolated from a human donor in good health. The V gene is TRBV18, the J gene TRBJ2-7, with D tentatively TRBD1 or TRBD2 (5 bases each). The sequenced sample consisted of blood. The CDR3: CASSPGVGRENEQYF. The DNA of the CDR3 is TGTGCCAGCTCACCAGGGGTTGGCAGGGAGAACGAGCAGTACTTC.